The clone carrying this T cell receptor (beta chain) was seen a single time. The entry originates in a study of immune cell composition in non-small cell lung cancer. Clones were read by immunoSEQ multiplex PCR, and TCRdb kept only the in-frame ones, dropping some. In the table there are approximately 13,000 clones, roughly 80% of which are singletons. The germline gives CDR1 MDHEN, CDR2 SYDVKM. The CDR3 runs to 15 residues. Trimming stripped 5 bases from V and 4 bases from J, with 18 bases between. The V call is TRBV28, the J call TRBJ2-7, with D possibly called TRBD1 or TRBD2 (5 bases each). The source material was lung tumor tissue. The TCR sequence derives from a human donor with non-small cell lung cancer. CDR3 sequence reads: CASSPGAAKWYEQYF. The CDR3 DNA reads TGTGCCAGCAGTCCCGGGGCTGCCAAATGGTACGAGCAGTACTTC.